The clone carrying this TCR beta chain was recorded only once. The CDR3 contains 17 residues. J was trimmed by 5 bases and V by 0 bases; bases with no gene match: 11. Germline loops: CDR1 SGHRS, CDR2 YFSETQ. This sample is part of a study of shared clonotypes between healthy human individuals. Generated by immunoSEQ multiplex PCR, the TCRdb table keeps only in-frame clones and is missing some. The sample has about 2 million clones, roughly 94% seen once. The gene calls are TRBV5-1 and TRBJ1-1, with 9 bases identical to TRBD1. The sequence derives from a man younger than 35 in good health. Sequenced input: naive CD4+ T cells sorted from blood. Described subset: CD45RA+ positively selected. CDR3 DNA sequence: TGCGCCAGCAGCTTGGGTACCGGGACAGGGAGAGGGACTGAAGCTTTCTTT. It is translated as CASSLGTGTGRGTEAFF.